The rows below give T cell receptor beta chains drawn from one sample of a study of spatial heterogeneity in lung cancer. In TCRdb, the 5' RACE reads were re-called with MiXCR into one record per CDR3 protein. The repertoire includes about 10,000 distinct CDR3 sequences, roughly 3.5% of them detected once, and around 50% sits in the top ten. The specimen was PBMCs, collected at surgery. The source is a female donor with early-stage non-small cell lung cancer. CDR3s include the opening cysteine and the closing phenylalanine or tryptophan. Fields, in order: V gene, J gene, CDR3 protein.

>TRBV12-3/TRBV12-4|TRBJ1-5
CASSWRGGNQPQHF
>TRBV5-4|TRBJ2-3
CASSIGGDTQYF
>TRBV20-1|TRBJ2-2
CSAQQVTNTGELFF
>TRBV20-1|TRBJ1-5
CSARDVGKQVSNQPQHF
>TRBV28|TRBJ2-1
CASSLTDALRNEQFF
>TRBV7-6|TRBJ2-3
CASSPGQGADTQYF
>TRBV20-1|TRBJ1-2
CSARDQRGTRGYTF
>TRBV29-1|TRBJ2-7
CSVPTRSYEQYF
>TRBV20-1|TRBJ2-3
CSAMQLAETGTDTQYF
>TRBV7-9|TRBJ1-1
CASSFAGTGMATEAFF
>TRBV5-1|TRBJ2-3
CASSRTSTDTQYF
>TRBV6-5|TRBJ2-3
CASRRAGTDTQYF
>TRBV6-5|TRBJ2-2
CASSYSFPGGAGELFF
>TRBV5-1|TRBJ2-3
CASSLWRGVGDTQYF
>TRBV28|TRBJ2-7
CASSVGDEQYF
>TRBV29-1|TRBJ2-5
CSVDLGGGETQYF
>TRBV5-4|TRBJ2-7
CASSTDRGTYEQYF
>TRBV28|TRBJ1-5
CASSLGGRGNQPQHF
>TRBV4-3|TRBJ2-5
CASSQGIGGFDQETQYF
>TRBV29-1|TRBJ1-1
CSVEWQGGTEAFF
>TRBV4-2|TRBJ2-7
CASSQESPYEQYF
>TRBV5-5|TRBJ1-2
CASSLLTGGEAHGYTF
>TRBV27|TRBJ2-2
CASSLGAVLREGNTGELFF
>TRBV4-2|TRBJ2-1
CASSPKSDTGSYNEQFF
>TRBV6-6|TRBJ2-1
CASSYRTGGSEQFF
>TRBV11-2|TRBJ2-5
CASSFQGETQYF
>TRBV4-2|TRBJ2-3
CASSQDTSGVTDTQYF
>TRBV29-1|TRBJ2-7
CSVGQGEAYEQYF
>TRBV10-3|TRBJ2-7
CAISNSRDSKYEQYF
>TRBV4-3|TRBJ2-2
CASSQDWGTGELFF
>TRBV7-9|TRBJ1-1
CASSFPGNLNTEAFF
>TRBV19|TRBJ2-3
CASRDQSTDTQYF
>TRBV28|TRBJ1-2
CASRDGTASKGYTF
>TRBV4-1|TRBJ1-1
CASSQVQGNTEAFF
>TRBV12-3/TRBV12-4|TRBJ2-5
CASSGGLTTQYF
>TRBV9|TRBJ1-4
CASSVHGGTGGAANEKLFF
>TRBV5-1|TRBJ1-6
CASSPAQGAANSPLHF
>TRBV20-1|TRBJ2-1
CSASDGGAFDEQFF
>TRBV20-1|TRBJ2-1
CSARGNRGGPREQFF
>TRBV6-1|TRBJ2-3
CASSGRRDTQYF
>TRBV13|TRBJ2-1
CASSLDGSRVEQFF
>TRBV12-3/TRBV12-4|TRBJ2-1
CASTTLGGRQFF
>TRBV2|TRBJ1-5
CASSEALRGAQPQHF
>TRBV20-1|TRBJ2-7
CSARIGRVHEQYF
>TRBV7-2|TRBJ2-1
CASSSRTGGGHEQFF
>TRBV9|TRBJ2-7
CASSVGAGTYEQYF
>TRBV15|TRBJ2-3
CATSRDIDTQYF
>TRBV6-6|TRBJ2-2
CASSSYPGDLLSGELFF
>TRBV2|TRBJ2-3
CASRAGGRTDTQYF
>TRBV7-9|TRBJ1-1
CASSLRESGTEAFF
>TRBV28|TRBJ2-7
CASSLSGGFYEQYF
>TRBV6-5|TRBJ1-5
CASRPGGGNQPQHF
>TRBV20-1|TRBJ2-2
CSARDLPGRARDGELFF
>TRBV10-3|TRBJ2-3
CATSGVADTQYF